These 10 T cell receptor beta chains were all obtained from the same sample, sequenced in a study of T cell repertoires in cytomegalovirus infection. For these TCRs, the target antigens are not known. MiXCR, applied by TCRdb to the reads, yields one record per CDR3 protein. The data contain around 300,000 distinct CDR3 sequences, less than 25% of them singletons. This material consisted of cultured PBMCs, taken from culture after CMV antigen stimulation. The receptor source for this set is a human donor in good health (CMV status not recorded). Some clones in this sample may be carry-over from other donors' samples.

The V gene is TRBV5-1, the J gene TRBJ2-7; no clear D gene. CDR1 is SGHRS, CDR2 YFSETQ, per germline. Trimming cost V 5 bases and J 3 bases, with 18 bases left between them. The CDR3 runs to 15 residues. In DNA, the CDR3 is TGCGCCAGCAGAATGGACCCACATCGAGGCTACGAGCAGTACTTC. Its protein is CASRMDPHRGYEQYF.

The chain has TRBV30 and TRBJ1-6; 9 bases are a match to TRBD1. Losses at the gene ends were 4 bases for V and 7 bases for J; bases not matched to a gene: 5. The CDR3 runs to 14 residues. CDR1 GTSNPN and CDR2 SVGIG come from the germline V gene (reference sequence). The CDR3 sequence: CAWTPGTGNSPLHF. In nucleotides, the CDR3 is TGTGCCTGGACTCCCGGGACAGGGAATTCACCCCTCCACTTT.

This clonotype was counted between two and nine times. The genes are TRBV7-2 and TRBJ2-7, with 7 bases fitting TRBD1. Germline lookup yields CDR1 SGHTA and CDR2 FQGNSA. After removal of 2 bases from V and 7 bases from J, the junction contained 8 bases not matched to a gene. This CDR3 spans 14 amino acids. The DNA of the CDR3 is TGTGCCAGCAGCTTACCGCGACAGGGACGGGAGCAGTACTTC. Its translation is CASSLPRQGREQYF. Together with reference TRBV7-2 and TRBJ2-7, the CDR3 gives the full variable domain: GAGVSQSPSNKVTEKGKDVELRCDPISGHTALYWYRQSLGQGLEFLIYFQGNSAPDKSGLPSDRFSAERTGGSVSTLTIQRTQQEDSAVYLCASSLPRQGREQYFGPGTRLTVT.

This CDR3 reads CASSTSDNNNLNQPQHF. The CDR3 coding sequence is TGTGCCAGTAGTACCTCGGACAACAATAACCTCAATCAGCCCCAGCATTTT. The V gene is TRBV19, the J gene TRBJ1-5; maybe TRBD1 (5 bases). In germline, CDR1 is LNHDA, CDR2 SQIVND (reference sequence). This CDR3 has 17 amino acids. Trimming shortened V by 4 bases and J by 3 bases, and 19 bases separated the two germline ends.

This clonotype occurred a few times. The chain recombines TRBV20-1 with TRBJ2-3; D is possibly TRBD1 (7 bases). This CDR3 has 15 amino acids. Trimming removed 6 bases from V and 4 bases from J, with 20 bases in between. Germline V lookup: CDR1 DFQATT, CDR2 SNEGSKA (reference sequence). CDR3 in DNA: TGCAGTGCCGACGCGGGGCGGACAGGCGCAGATACGCAGTATTTT. This codes for CSADAGRTGADTQYF.

Comments on this clonotype: An end of the junction does not agree with germline; a read error may underlie this. The chain has TRBV7-4 and TRBJ2-1; 11 bases map to TRBD1. Germline-derived CDR1 and CDR2 are SGHVT and SQSDAQ. This CDR3 contains 17 residues. The DNA for the CDR3 is TGTACCAGCAGCGACACGGCGACGGACAGGGGGCTGGGTGAGCAGTTCTTC. Amino acids: CTSSDTATDRGLGEQFF.

This clonotype was observed a single time. J is TRBJ1-1 and V is TRBV9, with TRBD1 as a possible D gene (5 bases). Germline CDR1 is SGDLS and CDR2 is YYNGEE. V was shortened by 3 bases and J by 3 bases, with 9 bases between the two germline ends. The CDR3 consists of 13 residues. This CDR3 reads CASSAGVDTEAFF. CDR3 DNA sequence: TGTGCCAGCAGCGCGGGGGTGGACACTGAAGCTTTCTTT.

This clonotype was counted at least ten times. The V call is TRBV7-2, the J call TRBJ1-3; possibly TRBD1 for D (6 bases). This CDR3 region has 13 residues. The V end lost 2 bases, the J end lost 7 bases, and 9 bases lay between the germline ends. Germline V gene data show CDR1 as SGHTA and CDR2 as FQGNSA. The DNA for the CDR3 is TGTGCCAGCAGCTTAAGCCAGGGGAACACCATATATTTT. This translates into CASSLSQGNTIYF.

In this sample, this clonotype turned up many times. The chain links TRBV7-2 to TRBJ2-7, with 7 nucleotides matching TRBD1. The germline gives CDR1 SGHTA, CDR2 FQGNSA. The CDR3 loop spans 13 amino acids. After removal of 2 bases from V and 3 bases from J, the junction contained 1 base not matched to a gene. The CDR3 region has the DNA TGTGCCAGCAGCTTAAGACAGGGCTACGAGCAGTACGTC. It yields the protein CASSLRQGYEQYV.

This clonotype was counted many times. V gene TRBV12-3 or TRBV12-4 combines with J gene TRBJ2-3, with 8 positions matching TRBD1. The CDR3 is 14 residues long. V lost 8 bases, J lost 3 bases, and 7 bases stayed unmatched. CDR3 in amino acids: CASRTGRKTDTQYF. CDR3 DNA: TGTGCCAGCCGGACAGGGAGGAAAACAGATACGCAGTATTTT.